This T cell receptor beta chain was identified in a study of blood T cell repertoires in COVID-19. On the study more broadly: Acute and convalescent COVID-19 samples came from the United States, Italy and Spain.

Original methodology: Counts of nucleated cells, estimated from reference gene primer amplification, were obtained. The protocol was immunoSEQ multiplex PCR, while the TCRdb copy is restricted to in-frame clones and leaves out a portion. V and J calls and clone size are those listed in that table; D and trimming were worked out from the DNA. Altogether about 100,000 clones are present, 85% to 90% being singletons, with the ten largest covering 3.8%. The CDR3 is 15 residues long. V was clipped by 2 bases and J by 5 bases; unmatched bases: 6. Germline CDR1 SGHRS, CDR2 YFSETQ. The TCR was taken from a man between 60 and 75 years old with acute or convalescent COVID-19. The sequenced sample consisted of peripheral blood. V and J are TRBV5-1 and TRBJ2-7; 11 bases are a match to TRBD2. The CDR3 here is CASSLLAGGTHEQYF. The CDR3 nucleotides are TGCGCCAGCAGCTTATTAGCGGGAGGGACCCACGAGCAGTACTTC.